This T cell receptor (beta chain) appears in the sequencing data of a study of vaccination and CD4 T cells after COVID-19. In the study overall: Treatment of control cultures consisted of a CEFX pool, an HIV-1 Nef pool, or no peptide.

This CDR3 comprises 13 residues. Deletions cut 6 bases from V and 6 bases from J, with 12 bases between. Treatment meaning: roughly 11-day PBMC culture with coronavirus spike peptide pools or control peptides (ViraFEST assay). Cultured CD4+ T-cell DNA underwent Oncomine TCR Beta short-read sequencing. TCRdb analysed the PCR reads with MiXCR anew, one entry per CDR3 protein. The sample carries around 12,000 distinct CDR3 sequences, under 60% recorded once. This clonotype was seen once. Antigen specificity is unknown. The clonotype was recovered from a human donor who had recovered from COVID-19. The V call is TRBV12-3 or TRBV12-4, the J call TRBJ2-1; the D gene is possibly TRBD2 (5 bases). Sequenced input: CD4+ T cells from blood, cultured in vitro. The CDR3 sequence is CASRRSGPNEQFF. CDR3 DNA: TGTGCCAGCAGACGGAGCGGCCCCAATGAGCAGTTCTTC.